The 30 T cell receptor beta chains in this list originate from one sample, sequenced in a study of T cell responses to AZD1222 COVID-19 vaccine. Sequencing was performed with immunoSEQ multiplex PCR; in TCRdb, only in-frame clones are kept and a portion is missing. The sample has about 140,000 clones, approximately 90% seen once. This material consisted of peripheral blood, taken 28 days after the second AZD1222 dose. The receptors shown here come from an adult who received the AZD1222 COVID-19 vaccine.

The V and J genes are TRBV2 and TRBJ1-4; maybe TRBD1 (6 bases). This CDR3 has 15 amino acids. Trimming left V 5 bases short and J 3 bases short, with 13 bases between. From germline, CDR1 is SNHLY and CDR2 FYNNEI. Here the CDR3 reads CASSSDRTANEKLFF. CDR3 nucleotides: TGTGCCAGCAGTTCAGACAGGACTGCTAATGAAAAACTGTTTTTT.

This chain uses TRBV6-5 with TRBJ1-3; TRBD1 matches 9 bases. This CDR3 contains 15 residues. In germline, CDR1 is MNHEY, CDR2 SVGAGI. The trim removed 0 bases at V and 5 bases at J, leaving 2 bases unmatched. The CDR3 DNA reads as TGTGCCAGCAGTTACTCAGGGACAGGGCGAAACACCATATATTTT. Its translation: CASSYSGTGRNTIYF.

This clone was found once. The chain is built from TRBV29-1 and TRBJ2-3; 10 bases are a match to TRBD2. The germline CDR1 and CDR2 sequences are SQVTM and ANQGSEA. Trimming cost V 2 bases and J 4 bases; bases outside gene matches: 3. The CDR3 loop spans 14 amino acids. The CDR3 here is CSVEPSGSADTQYF. Here the CDR3 DNA reads TGCAGCGTTGAACCTAGCGGGAGCGCAGATACGCAGTATTTT.

The chain uses TRBV9 and TRBJ2-3; D is perhaps TRBD1 or TRBD2 (6 bases each). The CDR3 spans 15 residues. Germline CDR1 and CDR2: SGDLS and YYNGEE. The ends were cut back, 7 bases at V and 5 bases at J, with 20 bases in the middle. The CDR3 coding sequence is TGTGCCAGCGCCCTCACGGGGGCTGGGGGAGATACGCAGTATTTT. This sequence encodes CASALTGAGGDTQYF.

This clone was recorded only once. The chain carries TRBV6-5 and TRBJ1-1; 8 bases map to TRBD1. V was pared by 10 bases and J by 4 bases, with 14 bases of the junction left unmatched. In germline, CDR1 is MNHEY, CDR2 SVGAGI. The CDR3 runs 15 residues. The CDR3 nucleotides read TGTGCCATCCATGGGGGGCAGGGGGCTTCCACTGAAGCTTTCTTT. The encoded protein is CAIHGGQGASTEAFF.

V and J are TRBV4-2 and TRBJ1-2, with TRBD1 matching 10 bases. Germline values: CDR1 LGHNA, CDR2 YNFKEQ. The CDR3 runs to 12 residues. V lost 4 bases and J lost 14; bases outside the gene matches: 7. In DNA, the CDR3 is TGTGCCAGCAGCCCACGACAGGGGGCGCAGACCTTC. Its protein is CASSPRQGAQTF.

This clone was counted a few times. The chain employs TRBV5-1 and TRBJ1-4, with 9 positions matching TRBD1. CDR1 is SGHRS and CDR2 is YFSETQ in the germline V gene. V was pared by 4 bases and J by 8 bases, with 6 bases of the junction left unmatched. The CDR3 is 14 residues long. CDR3 coding DNA: TGCGCCAGCAGCCCGGGACAGGGTAAAGAAAAACTGTTTTTT. Its protein product is CASSPGQGKEKLFF. Drawing the rest from reference TRBV5-1 and TRBJ1-4, the complete variable domain is KAGVTQTPRYLIKTRGQQVTLSCSPISGHRSVSWYQQTPGQGLQFLFEYFSETQRNKGNFPGRFSGRQFSNSRSEMNVSTLELGDSALYLCASSPGQGKEKLFFGSGTQLSVL.

The genes are TRBV6-1 and TRBJ1-1, with a tentative D call TRBD1 (6 bases). Germline V CDR1 and CDR2: MNHNS, SASEGT. V was cut by 5 bases and J by 7 bases, with 14 bases left in between. The CDR3 loop spans 13 amino acids. CDR3 loop: CASSSWGAREAFF. The CDR3 nucleotides read TGTGCCAGCAGTAGCTGGGGGGCCCGTGAAGCTTTCTTT.

V usage is TRBV29-1 and J usage is TRBJ2-1; 12 bases map to TRBD2. V was clipped by 4 bases and J by 5 bases; unmatched bases: 6. The CDR3 is 15 residues long. Per germline, CDR1 SQVTM and CDR2 ANQGSEA. The CDR3 loop reads CSVGASGRANNEQFF. CDR3 nucleotide sequence: TGCAGCGTTGGGGCTAGCGGGAGGGCCAACAATGAGCAGTTCTTC.

The chain links TRBV29-1 to TRBJ1-3; D unclear. This CDR3 contains 15 residues. Per the germline V gene, CDR1 is SQVTM and CDR2 is ANQGSEA. Trimming shortened V by 6 bases and J by 4 bases, and 19 bases separated the two germline ends. CDR3 in DNA: TGCAGCGTCCCACCCCCCGCAGGTGGGGGAAACACCATATATTTT. It codes for CSVPPPAGGGNTIYF.

This chain uses TRBV7-3 with TRBJ2-7, with 9 bases that match TRBD1. CDR3 length equals 17 residues. V lost 5 bases and J lost 0; bases outside the gene matches: 11. Germline CDR1 is SGHTA and CDR2 is FQGTGA. Here the CDR3 reads CASSRNPGTGSSYEQYF. The CDR3 bases are TGTGCCAGCAGCCGGAATCCCGGGACAGGGAGCTCCTACGAGCAGTACTTC. The full variable domain, completed using reference TRBV7-3 and TRBJ2-7, is GAGVSQTPSNKVTEKGKYVELRCDPISGHTALYWYRQSLGQGPEFLIYFQGTGAADDSGLPNDRFFAVRPEGSVSTLKIQRTERGDSAVYLCASSRNPGTGSSYEQYFGPGTRLTVT.

The DNA for the CDR3 is TGTGCCAGCAGTTCTGGGGGGACAGGGAATCAGCCCCAGCATTTT. Protein: CASSSGGTGNQPQHF. This chain links TRBV6-5 with TRBJ1-5, with TRBD1 identical over 9 bases. The CDR3 is made up of 15 amino acids. J lost 4 bases, V lost 4 bases, and 5 bases had no gene match. CDR1 is MNHEY, CDR2 SVGAGI, per germline.

This chain joins TRBV4-2 and TRBJ1-1; TRBD1 might be the D (6 bases). The length of the CDR3 is 17 residues. V lost 1 base and J lost 0, with 15 bases in between. From germline, CDR1 is LGHNA and CDR2 YNFKEQ. The CDR3 region is CASSQGKGEWVNTEAFF. In DNA form, the CDR3 reads TGTGCCAGCAGCCAAGGGAAGGGGGAATGGGTGAACACTGAAGCTTTCTTT.

The chain joins TRBV27 to TRBJ2-7, with D tentatively TRBD1 or TRBD2 (5 bases each). The CDR3 consists of 12 residues. Germline-derived CDR1 and CDR2 are MNHEY and SMNVEV (reference sequence). V lost 5 bases, J lost 8 bases, and 13 bases lay in between. The DNA for the CDR3 is TGTGCCAGCAGTGGGGGAGACTCGAAGCAGTACTTC. It yields the protein CASSGGDSKQYF.

This chain joins TRBV5-1 and TRBJ2-7, with TRBD2 matching 10 bases. Germline loops: CDR1 SGHRS, CDR2 YFSETQ. Unmatched junction bases numbered 8, after V lost 5 bases and J lost 0 bases. The CDR3 length is 16 residues. The CDR3: CASSYAAGGLSYEQYF. CDR3 bases: TGCGCCAGCAGTTATGCAGCGGGGGGGCTCTCCTACGAGCAGTACTTC.

V and J are TRBV29-1 and TRBJ2-5, with D uncertain. Germline V gene data show CDR1 as SQVTM and CDR2 as ANQGSEA. CDR3 length: 15 residues. V lost 4 bases, J lost 4 bases, and 19 bases lay in between. This chain's CDR3 is CSVANYPSGPETQYF. CDR3 sequence (DNA): TGCAGCGTTGCGAACTATCCTTCAGGCCCAGAGACCCAGTACTTC.

This chain connects TRBV24-1 to TRBJ2-5, with 8 bases matching TRBD2. The CDR3 is made up of 14 amino acids. Per germline, CDR1 KGHDR and CDR2 SFDVKD. The ends lost 3 bases at V and 4 bases at J; junction bases unmatched: 3. The CDR3 spells CATSDRREGETQYF. The CDR3 DNA is TGTGCCACCAGTGATAGACGGGAGGGAGAGACCCAGTACTTC.

The chain recombines TRBV15 with TRBJ2-7, with TRBD2 matching over 7 bases. Germline CDR1 reads LNHNV; CDR2 reads YYDKDF (reference sequence). V dropped 3 bases and J dropped 3; count of bases not matched to a gene: 5. The CDR3 has 14 residues. The CDR3 is CATSSGLVSYEQYF. In DNA, the CDR3 is TGTGCCACCAGCAGCGGACTAGTAAGCTACGAGCAGTACTTC. The full variable domain, its missing parts supplied by reference TRBV15 and TRBJ2-7, is DAMVIQNPRYQVTQFGKPVTLSCSQTLNHNVMYWYQQKSSQAPKLLFHYYDKDFNNEADTPDNFQSRRPNTSFCFLDIRSPGLGDTAMYLCATSSGLVSYEQYFGPGTRLTVT.

As concerns this clone: Other DNA sequences in this specimen translate into the identical CDR3. V is TRBV12-3 or TRBV12-4 and J is TRBJ1-2; D is ambiguous. V shed 6 bases and J shed 2 bases, with 7 bases lying between them. The CDR3 contains 12 residues. The CDR3: CASSPSNYGYTF. CDR3 sequence (DNA): TGTGCCAGCAGCCCATCCAACTATGGCTACACCTTC.

In this sample, this clone turned up once. The V call is TRBV18, the J call TRBJ1-1; 10 bases are a match to TRBD1. CDR1 is KGHSH and CDR2 is LQKENI in the germline V gene. The CDR3 is 12 residues long. V lost 4 bases to trimming and J lost 9 bases; unmatched junction nucleotides: 2. Here the CDR3 DNA reads TGTGCCAGCTCACTCGACAGGGGGCAAGCTTTCTTT. Its protein product is CASSLDRGQAFF. Full variable domain (missing parts from reference TRBV18 and TRBJ1-1): NAGVMQNPRHLVRRRGQEARLRCSPMKGHSHVYWYRQLPEEGLKFMVYLQKENIIDESGMPKERFSAEFPKEGPSILRIQQVVRGDSAAYFCASSLDRGQAFFGQGTRLTVV.

The chain links TRBV5-8 to TRBJ2-4, with a weak D call TRBD2 (5 bases). The V gene lost 2 bases and the J gene lost 0 bases, with 12 bases spanning the gap. Germline loops: CDR1 SGHTS, CDR2 YDEGEE. This CDR3 has 16 amino acids. The CDR3 reads CASSFSRELAKNIQYF. CDR3 DNA sequence: TGTGCCAGCAGCTTTTCAAGGGAGCTAGCCAAAAACATTCAGTACTTC.

This clone has just one count. The chain couples TRBV7-3 to TRBJ1-6, with TRBD1 matching over 8 bases. V gave up 0 bases and J gave up 11 bases; unmatched junction bases: 9. Germline CDR1 is SGHTA and CDR2 is FQGTGA. The CDR3 is 16 residues long. In DNA form, the CDR3 reads TGTGCCAGCAGCTTAACAGGGGACAGGATCATGACACCCCTCCACTTT. Translation: CASSLTGDRIMTPLHF.

This sequence joins TRBV29-1 and TRBJ1-2, with a tentative D call TRBD1 (5 bases). The V end was cut by 5 bases, the J end by 8 bases, with 15 bases between. The length of the CDR3 is 12 residues. The germline V gene encodes CDR1 SQVTM and CDR2 ANQGSEA. The CDR3 DNA sequence: TGCAGCGTTCGCCCCAGGGTAGGCGGCTACACCTTC. It encodes CSVRPRVGGYTF.

The V gene is TRBV27, the J gene TRBJ2-5; the match to TRBD2 covers 9 bases. Looked up from germline, CDR1 is MNHEY and CDR2 is SMNVEV (reference sequence). The junction had 10 bases not matched to a gene; V was cut back by 3 bases and J by 5 bases. This CDR3 contains 16 residues. CDR3 in DNA: TGTGCCAGCAGTTTTCTGGGGAGCGGGAGGAGGGAGACCCAGTACTTC. Translated, it gives CASSFLGSGRRETQYF.

The chain couples TRBV5-1 to TRBJ2-7, with D perhaps TRBD2 (6 bases). In germline, CDR1 is SGHRS, CDR2 YFSETQ. V was shortened by 1 base and J by 2 bases, with 19 bases between the two germline ends. This CDR3 has 17 amino acids. The CDR3 here is CASSLRGLLPKTYEQYF. CDR3 DNA: TGCGCCAGCAGCTTGAGGGGACTTCTACCGAAAACCTACGAGCAGTACTTC. The variable domain in full, with the rest retrieved from reference TRBV5-1 and TRBJ2-7, is KAGVTQTPRYLIKTRGQQVTLSCSPISGHRSVSWYQQTPGQGLQFLFEYFSETQRNKGNFPGRFSGRQFSNSRSEMNVSTLELGDSALYLCASSLRGLLPKTYEQYFGPGTRLTVT.

J is TRBJ1-5 and V is TRBV7-2; 9 bases are shared with TRBD1. The CDR3 contains 17 residues. The J segment lost 2 bases and the V segment lost 2 bases, leaving 7 bases of the junction unmatched. Germline-derived CDR1 and CDR2 are SGHTA and FQGNSA. The DNA for the CDR3 is TGTGCCAGCAGCTTACAGGGACAGGGTGTAGGCAATCAGCCCCAGCATTTT. Translated, it gives CASSLQGQGVGNQPQHF.

The chain recombines TRBV7-8 with TRBJ2-2; the D gene is possibly TRBD1 (5 bases). Germline loops: CDR1 SGHVS, CDR2 FQNEAQ. The CDR3 has 13 amino acids. The V end lost 8 bases, the J end lost 2 bases, and 9 bases lay between the germline ends. The CDR3 region has the DNA TGTGCCAGCGGCGACAGCAACACCGGGGAGCTGTTTTTT. Protein sequence: CASGDSNTGELFF.

The chain carries TRBV12-3 or TRBV12-4 and TRBJ2-5; unclear D gene. Between the trimmed V and J ends, which lost 8 bases and 3 bases, there was a span of 7 bases. The CDR3 sequence is 11 residues long. In nucleotides, the CDR3 is TGTGCCAGCCGACGGGAAGAGACCCAGTACTTC. It is translated as CASRREETQYF.

V usage is TRBV9 and J usage is TRBJ2-2; TRBD1 might be the D (5 bases). The CDR3 is 16 amino acids. Germline assignment: CDR1 SGDLS and CDR2 YYNGEE. Trimming left V 0 bases short and J 0 bases short, with 9 bases between. The CDR3 reads CASSVEVGPNTGELFF. In DNA, the CDR3 is TGTGCCAGCAGCGTAGAGGTGGGGCCGAACACCGGGGAGCTGTTTTTT.

The rearrangement joins TRBV18 to TRBJ1-3; 8 nucleotides match TRBD1. The CDR3 has 16 residues. V gave up 4 bases and J gave up 0 bases; unmatched junction bases: 5. Germline CDR1 KGHSH, CDR2 LQKENI. For the CDR3, the DNA is TGTGCCAGCTCACAAACCAGGGGGCTCTCTGGAAACACCATATATTTT. Amino acids: CASSQTRGLSGNTIYF.